A single sample gave rise to the 28 T cell receptor beta chains below, sequenced in a study of shared clonotypes between healthy human individuals. CD45RO-negative cells were positively selected for CCR7, leaving out terminally differentiated effector memory CD45RA+ cells. The assay was immunoSEQ multiplex PCR, and TCRdb's table has in-frame clones only and misses some. This table has around 600,000 clones, 85% to 95% appearing once. Sequenced material: naive CD8+ T cells sorted from blood. The receptors were sampled from a woman aged 25-40 years in good health.

The genes are TRBV5-4 and TRBJ2-3; 12 bases line up with TRBD2. Germline V gene data show CDR1 as SGHNT and CDR2 as YYREEE (reference sequence). This CDR3 comprises 15 residues. V was pared by 5 bases and J by 1 base, with 2 bases of the junction left unmatched. CDR3 nucleotide sequence: TGTGCCAGCAGGCTAGCGGGGGGGGGCACAGATACGCAGTATTTT. Protein sequence: CASRLAGGGTDTQYF.

The gene calls are TRBV7-6 and TRBJ1-3; D not resolved. CDR1 and CDR2 (germline): SGHVS, FNYEAQ. There are 19 residues in the CDR3. V was pared by 4 bases and J by 0 bases, with 22 bases between. This chain's CDR3 is CASSSPLSTGPSSGNTIYF. The CDR3 DNA sequence: TGTGCCAGCAGCTCCCCTCTCTCGACGGGCCCGAGCTCTGGAAACACCATATATTTT.

The V gene is TRBV29-1, the J gene TRBJ1-4; 9 nucleotides match TRBD1. The length of the CDR3 is 13 residues. Unmatched junction bases numbered 3, after V lost 0 bases and J lost 10 bases. Germline V gene sequence: CDR1 SQVTM, CDR2 ANQGSEA. CDR3 in DNA: TGCAGCGTTGAAGATGGGACAGGGCTAAAACTGTTTTTT. It yields the protein CSVEDGTGLKLFF. Looking up the rest from reference TRBV29-1 and TRBJ1-4 gives the full variable domain: SAVISQKPSRDICQRGTSLTIQCQVDSQVTMMFWYRQQPGQSLTLIATANQGSEATYESGFVIDKFPISRPNLTFSTLTVSNMSPEDSSIYLCSVEDGTGLKLFFGSGTQLSVL.

This sequence joins TRBV28 and TRBJ2-5; D assignment may be TRBD1 or TRBD2 (7 bases each). There are 16 residues in the CDR3. The V and J ends lost 6 bases and 4 bases respectively, with 21 bases between them. Germline V gene lookup returns CDR1 MDHEN and CDR2 SYDVKM. CDR3 protein: CASRLTGRGVGETQYF. CDR3 DNA: TGTGCCAGCAGACTGACAGGGAGGGGAGTGGGAGAGACCCAGTACTTC.

This chain joins TRBV15 and TRBJ1-5; weak D call: TRBD1 (6 bases). CDR1 and CDR2 from the germline V gene are LNHNV and YYDKDF (reference sequence). V dropped 0 bases and J dropped 6 bases, with 18 bases sitting between them. This CDR3 has 17 amino acids. In nucleotides, the CDR3 is TGTGCCACCAGCAGAGATGGCAACGGGGGGCAATTTCAGCCCCAGCATTTT. This gives the protein CATSRDGNGGQFQPQHF.

CDR3 coding DNA: TGTGCCATCAGTGACTTAATCCCCGACGAGCAGTACTTC. Amino acid sequence: CAISDLIPDEQYF. The chain joins TRBV10-3 to TRBJ2-7, with unresolved D. This CDR3 region has 13 residues. Trimming pared 3 bases from V and 5 bases from J, leaving 11 bases between. Looked up from germline, CDR1 is ENHRY and CDR2 is SYGVKD.

The chain recombines TRBV28 with TRBJ2-7; tentative D call: TRBD1 (7 bases). The CDR3 is 16 residues long. V gave up 1 base and J gave up 1 base, with 14 bases separating them. Germline CDR1 reads MDHEN; CDR2 reads SYDVKM. CDR3 DNA: TGTGCCAGCAGTTTATTCGGCCAGGGGGGATCCTACGAGCAGTACTTC. Translation: CASSLFGQGGSYEQYF.

This chain joins TRBV5-5 and TRBJ1-3; TRBD1 is a possible D gene (5 bases). Trimming removed 4 bases at V and 4 bases at J, with 9 bases between. Germline lookup yields CDR1 SGHKS and CDR2 YYEKEE (reference sequence). The CDR3 contains 13 residues. The CDR3 sequence is CASSPGGGNTIYF. CDR3 DNA: TGTGCCAGCAGCCCCGGGGGGGGAAACACCATATATTTT.

This rearrangement joins TRBV6-5 to TRBJ2-3, with 8 bases matching TRBD2. The CDR3 consists of 14 residues. V shed 11 bases and J 4 bases; nucleotides not matched to a gene: 11. The V gene's germline CDR1 is MNHEY and CDR2 SVGAGI. The CDR3 sequence is CAAGRGSTADTQYF. CDR3 in DNA: TGTGCCGCCGGGAGGGGGAGTACCGCAGATACGCAGTATTTT.

The chain links TRBV5-4 to TRBJ2-1; the D gene is possibly TRBD2 (5 bases). The CDR3 totals 16 residues. V lost 3 bases and J 3 bases, leaving 16 bases between the germline ends. In germline, CDR1 is SGHNT, CDR2 YYREEE (reference sequence). CDR3 loop: CASSSEGGFIYNEQFF. CDR3 DNA sequence: TGTGCCAGCAGCTCTGAGGGTGGTTTTATCTACAATGAGCAGTTCTTC.

The rearrangement joins TRBV4-1 to TRBJ2-3, with 12 positions matching TRBD2. In germline, CDR1 is MGHRA, CDR2 YSYEKL. This CDR3 has 16 residues. Unmatched junction bases numbered 6, after V lost 2 bases and J lost 6 bases. CDR3 loop: CASSQPSGGDTDTQYF. Here the CDR3 DNA reads TGCGCCAGCAGCCAACCTAGCGGGGGGGATACCGATACGCAGTATTTT.

The chain links TRBV2 to TRBJ2-7, with TRBD2 matching 10 bases. With V trimmed by 5 bases and J by 6 bases, 7 bases remained unmatched. The germline V gene encodes CDR1 SNHLY and CDR2 FYNNEI. The CDR3 loop spans 14 amino acids. The CDR3 reads CASSPLAGAPEQYF. The DNA of the CDR3 is TGTGCCAGCAGTCCTCTAGCGGGAGCGCCCGAGCAGTACTTC.

This chain joins TRBV19 and TRBJ2-7; TRBD2 matches at 11 bases. The V segment lost 6 bases and the J segment 3 bases; nucleotides outside the gene matches: 4. Per the germline V gene, CDR1 is LNHDA and CDR2 is SQIVND (reference sequence). The length of the CDR3 is 14 residues. CDR3 sequence: CASSYLAGGYEQYF. The CDR3 DNA is TGTGCCAGTAGCTATCTAGCGGGAGGCTACGAGCAGTACTTC. Full variable domain (remainder filled in from reference TRBV19 and TRBJ2-7): DGGITQSPKYLFRKEGQNVTLSCEQNLNHDAMYWYRQDPGQGLRLIYYSQIVNDFQKGDIAEGYSVSREKKESFPLTVTSAQKNPTAFYLCASSYLAGGYEQYFGPGTRLTVT.

J is TRBJ2-1 and V is TRBV7-9; 8 positions agree with TRBD2. The CDR3 totals 15 residues. Germline CDR1 SEHNR, CDR2 FQNEAQ (reference sequence). Germline trimming cut 4 bases from V and 5 bases from J; bases unmatched to any gene: 7. The CDR3 region is CASSSELAAHNEQFF. The CDR3 region has the DNA TGTGCCAGCAGCTCTGAACTAGCGGCCCACAATGAGCAGTTCTTC.

This clone appeared a single time. V and J are TRBV19 and TRBJ2-1, with 13 positions matching TRBD2. The CDR3 has 16 residues. Germline-derived CDR1 and CDR2 are LNHDA and SQIVND (reference sequence). Trimming at V came to 3 bases and at J to 10 bases, leaving 9 bases not matched to a gene. This CDR3 is CASSILLAGGPSEQFF. CDR3 bases: TGTGCCAGTAGTATTCTACTAGCGGGAGGGCCATCGGAGCAGTTCTTC.

This chain joins TRBV10-1 and TRBJ2-7, with D unclear. The CDR3 runs to 13 residues. V lost 6 bases to trimming and J lost 1 base, with 10 bases between them. Looked up from germline, CDR1 is WNHNN and CDR2 is SYGVQD (reference sequence). CDR3 loop: CASRSDGSYEQYF. The CDR3 DNA reads as TGCGCCAGCAGGTCGGACGGGTCCTACGAGCAGTACTTC.

The rearrangement joins TRBV6-5 to TRBJ2-1; the match to TRBD2 covers 9 bases. Germline V gene lookup returns CDR1 MNHEY and CDR2 SVGAGI. The CDR3 covers 14 residues. The junction had 8 bases not matched to a gene; V was cut back by 4 bases and J by 10 bases. The CDR3, as DNA: TGTGCCAGCAGTTCCCTAGCGGGAAGTTGGGAGCAGTTCTTC. Its protein is CASSSLAGSWEQFF.

The rearrangement links TRBV5-6 to TRBJ2-3; no firm D call. CDR3 length: 14 amino acids. V gave up 3 bases and J gave up 4 bases, with 12 bases separating them. The V gene's germline CDR1 is SGHDT and CDR2 YYEEEE. CDR3 residues: CASSYWGGADTQYF. Here the CDR3 DNA reads TGTGCCAGCAGCTATTGGGGTGGCGCAGATACGCAGTATTTT.

V and J are TRBV19 and TRBJ2-7; 8 bases agree with TRBD2. CDR3 length: 14 amino acids. J gave up 6 bases and V 5 bases, and 9 bases lay outside the gene matches. Per the germline V gene, CDR1 is LNHDA and CDR2 is SQIVND (reference sequence). As DNA, the CDR3 is TGTGCCAGTAGTCCACGACAGGCGGGGGGCGAGCAGTACTTC. Translated: CASSPRQAGGEQYF.

The rearrangement joins TRBV11-1 to TRBJ2-3; no clear D gene. CDR3 length equals 14 residues. V shed 5 bases and J shed 2 bases, with 11 bases lying between them. CDR1 SGHAT and CDR2 FQDESV come from the germline V gene (reference sequence). The CDR3 DNA reads TGTGCCAGCAGCAACCAGGTCCCCACAGATACGCAGTATTTT. It yields the protein CASSNQVPTDTQYF.

This clone was recorded only once. Other DNA sequences within the sample encode an identical CDR3. The chain employs TRBV5-4 and TRBJ2-1; 12 positions match TRBD2. Germline lookup yields CDR1 SGHNT and CDR2 YYREEE (reference sequence). V lost 4 bases to trimming and J lost 0 bases; unmatched junction nucleotides: 8. This CDR3 is built from 18 residues. This CDR3 reads CASSPGTSGLSSYNEQFF. CDR3 sequence (DNA): TGTGCCAGCAGCCCCGGGACTAGCGGGCTGAGCTCCTACAATGAGCAGTTCTTC. Variable domain in full (rest from reference TRBV5-4 and TRBJ2-1): ETGVTQSPTHLIKTRGQQVTLRCSSQSGHNTVSWYQQALGQGPQFIFQYYREEENGRGNFPPRFSGLQFPNYSSELNVNALELDDSALYLCASSPGTSGLSSYNEQFFGPGTRLTVL.

This clone was detected only once. The V gene is TRBV6-1, the J gene TRBJ1-2; 9 bases map to TRBD1. This CDR3 is 13 amino acids long. Unmatched junction bases numbered 0, after V lost 3 bases and J lost 4 bases. Germline CDR1 reads MNHNS; CDR2 reads SASEGT. The CDR3 DNA is TGTGCCAGCAGTGAGACAGGGGGCTATGGCTACACCTTC. This gives the protein CASSETGGYGYTF.

This sequence joins TRBV13 and TRBJ2-1, with 7 positions matching TRBD2. The V and J ends lost 7 bases and 9 bases, in that order; junction bases with no gene match: 9. The CDR3 consists of 13 residues. From germline, CDR1 is PRHDT and CDR2 FYEKMQ (reference sequence). As DNA, the CDR3 is TGTGCCAGCACCGGACTAGTGGGAAGTGAGCAGTTCTTC. Translation: CASTGLVGSEQFF. The full variable domain, with the rest looked up from reference TRBV13 and TRBJ2-1, is AAGVIQSPRHLIKEKRETATLKCYPIPRHDTVYWYQQGPGQDPQFLISFYEKMQSDKGSIPDRFSAQQFSDYHSELNMSSLELGDSALYFCASTGLVGSEQFFGPGTRLTVL.

This clone was picked up a small number of times. The J gene is TRBJ1-1, the V gene TRBV2; D gene uncertain. The CDR3 is 12 amino acids. V dropped 11 bases and J dropped 0 bases, with 10 bases sitting between them. Germline lookup yields CDR1 SNHLY and CDR2 FYNNEI. The CDR3 region has the DNA TGTGCCGGAGGGAGTTTGAACACTGAAGCTTTCTTT. Translation: CAGGSLNTEAFF.

The chain employs TRBV27 and TRBJ1-4; D might be TRBD1 (5 bases). The germline V gene has CDR1 MNHEY and CDR2 SMNVEV (reference sequence). This CDR3 has 15 residues. V was trimmed by 5 bases and J by 7 bases, leaving 17 bases between them. CDR3 sequence (DNA): TGTGCCAGCAGTCCGCCGGACTTGGGGGTTGAAAAACTGTTTTTT. Translated: CASSPPDLGVEKLFF.

The chain links TRBV28 to TRBJ2-7; D tentatively reads TRBD1 or TRBD2 (6 bases each). The CDR3 loop spans 16 amino acids. Germline V gives CDR1 MDHEN, CDR2 SYDVKM. The germline V and J ends were trimmed by 6 bases and 2 bases, with 20 bases remaining between them. The CDR3 here is CASSHPGEASAYEQYF. CDR3 in DNA: TGTGCCAGCAGCCATCCAGGGGAGGCCAGCGCCTACGAGCAGTACTTC.

V is TRBV4-2 and J is TRBJ1-2; TRBD1 matches 7 bases. This CDR3 spans 17 amino acids. Losses at the gene ends were 0 bases for V and 3 bases for J; bases not matched to a gene: 10. Germline V gene sequence: CDR1 LGHNA, CDR2 YNFKEQ. The CDR3 DNA follows: TGTGCCAGCAGCCAAGATGGGGACAGTCCCCTCTACTATGGCTACACCTTC. It encodes CASSQDGDSPLYYGYTF.

Points on this clone: The identical CDR3 is also encoded by other nucleotide sequences in the sample. This rearrangement joins TRBV27 to TRBJ2-7; 13 bases fit TRBD2. Losses at the gene ends were 5 bases for V and 1 base for J; bases not matched to a gene: 5. The CDR3 is made up of 16 amino acids. The germline V gene encodes CDR1 MNHEY and CDR2 SMNVEV (reference sequence). The CDR3 region is CASSAILAGGSYEQYF. The CDR3 DNA follows: TGTGCCAGCAGTGCAATACTAGCGGGAGGGTCCTACGAGCAGTACTTC.